The TCR beta chain described here comes from a study of cytotoxic CD8 clonotypes in ibrutinib-treated CLL. Looking at the study overall: IGHV unmutated 17 to 18; relapsed/refractory fewer than 13; treatment-naive some 16. Among the samples, the mean was roughly 260,000 productive templates and approximately 91,000 productive rearrangements. Study-level points and caveats: Sustained-remission and progressing patients had unequal sampling times.

Sequencing was designed to attain a depth spanning 1 in 200,000 to 1 in 1 million T cells. Method: immunoSEQ multiplex PCR; TCRdb's copy keeps in-frame clones and lacks some. This sample carries tens of thousands of clones, about 82% of them seen once, and the ten largest clones take over 5%. As concerns this clone: The antigen is undetermined.

The CDR3 is made up of 13 amino acids. Trimming took 0 bases from V and 2 from J, leaving 4 bases between them. The V gene's germline CDR1 is MNHEY and CDR2 SVGAGI. The TCR originated in a human donor with chronic lymphocytic leukemia. Specimen: PBMCs, collected before ibrutinib treatment. The chain employs TRBV6-5 and TRBJ1-2; D gene uncertain. CDR3 protein: CASSYSGNYGYTF. Here the CDR3 DNA reads TGTGCCAGCAGTTACTCTGGAAACTATGGCTACACCTTC.